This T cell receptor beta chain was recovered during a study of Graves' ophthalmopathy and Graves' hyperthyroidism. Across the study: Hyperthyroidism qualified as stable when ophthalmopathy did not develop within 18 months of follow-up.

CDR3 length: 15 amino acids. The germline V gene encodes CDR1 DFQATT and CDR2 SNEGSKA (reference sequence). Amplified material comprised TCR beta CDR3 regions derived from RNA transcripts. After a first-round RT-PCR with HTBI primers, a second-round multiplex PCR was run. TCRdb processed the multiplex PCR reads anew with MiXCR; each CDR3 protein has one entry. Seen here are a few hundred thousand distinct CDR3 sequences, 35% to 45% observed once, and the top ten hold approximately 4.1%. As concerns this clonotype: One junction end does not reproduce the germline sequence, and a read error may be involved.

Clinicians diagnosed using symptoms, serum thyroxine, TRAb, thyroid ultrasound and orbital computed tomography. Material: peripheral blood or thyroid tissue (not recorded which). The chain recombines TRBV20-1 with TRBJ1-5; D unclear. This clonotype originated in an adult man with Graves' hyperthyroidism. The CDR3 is CSARVTSGYNEPQHF. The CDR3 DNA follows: TGCAGTGCTAGAGTGACTAGCGGGTACAATGAGCCCCAGCATTTT.